Below, 13 T cell receptor beta chains from the same sample are listed, as sequenced in a study of Tregs in tolerant kidney transplant recipients. The repertoire was sequenced with immunoSEQ multiplex PCR; TCRdb's copy has only in-frame clones and lacks some. The data show about 48,000 clones, and the top ten clones hold 0.7% to 0.95%. The material was CD4+ T cells from blood, obtained before the transplant. These receptors came from a human donor who received a combined kidney and bone marrow transplant.

About this clone itself: The missing CDR3 end, 3 residues past where the read stops, is filled in from the germline J gene. The V call is TRBV4-1, the J call TRBJ2-7, with no clear D. Germline V CDR1 and CDR2: MGHRA, YSYEKL. There are 16 residues in the CDR3. V lost 1 base and J 6 bases, leaving 19 bases between the germline ends. The covered CDR3 bases are TGCGCCAGCAGCCAAGCCCCCGGTCAAAGTACCGGCGAG. Translated: CASSQAPGQSTGE. The whole CDR3 protein reads CASSQAPGQSTGEQYF.

For this clone: The sequenced fragment ends 3 residues before the CDR3 boundary, so the rest is inferred from the germline J gene. This chain uses TRBV5-4 with TRBJ2-5; 7 nucleotides align to TRBD1. The V and J ends lost 4 bases and 4 bases, in that order; junction bases with no gene match: 4. Germline CDR1 SGHNT, CDR2 YYREEE (reference sequence). The CDR3 has 13 residues. The CDR3 loop reads CASSARGRETQYF. Incomplete CDR3 DNA: TGTGCCAGCAGCGCCAGGGGGAGAGAGACC.

As regards this clone: The read halts 3 residues ahead of the CDR3 end, with the missing end drawn from the germline J gene. This chain joins TRBV20-1 and TRBJ1-6; the D gene is possibly TRBD1 (5 bases). The germline gives CDR1 DFQATT, CDR2 SNEGSKA (reference sequence). Trimming cost V 0 bases and J 7 bases, with 19 bases left between them. The CDR3 is 17 residues long. The part of the CDR3 DNA that was read is TGCAGTGCTAGAGATGCGACTGGAAGGGGTACGAATTCACCC. This codes for CSARDATGRGTNSP. The complete CDR3 sequence is CSARDATGRGTNSPLHF.

About this clone: The sequenced fragment ends 3 residues before the CDR3 boundary, so the rest is inferred from the germline J gene. The V call is TRBV11-2, the J call TRBJ2-7; 11 bases are a match to TRBD1. Germline CDR1 reads SGHAT; CDR2 reads FQNNGV. This CDR3 region has 14 residues. With 5 bases clipped from V and 6 bases from J, the junction kept 6 bases outside the gene matches. CDR3 region: CASSRTGTGGEQYF. CDR3 DNA (partial): TGTGCCAGCAGCAGAACCGGGACAGGGGGCGAG. The complete variable domain, with remaining parts taken from reference TRBV11-2 and TRBJ2-7, reads EAGVAQSPRYKIIEKRQSVAFWCNPISGHATLYWYQQILGQGPKLLIQFQNNGVVDDSQLPKDRFSAERLKGVDSTLKIQPAKLEDSAVYLCASSRTGTGGEQYFGPGTRLTVT.

For this clone: Read sequence stops 3 residues before the CDR3 end, and the germline J gene provides the missing end. The J gene is TRBJ1-2, the V gene TRBV20-1; the match to TRBD1 covers 10 bases. The CDR3 length is 18 residues. The germline gives CDR1 DFQATT, CDR2 SNEGSKA (reference sequence). V gave up 2 bases and J gave up 4 bases; unmatched junction bases: 16. CDR3: CSARPFAGQGVGSYGYTF. CDR3 DNA (partial): TGCAGTGCTAGACCCTTTGCAGGACAGGGGGTCGGCTCCTATGGC.

Regarding this clone: The DNA ends 3 residues before the CDR3 does, and the rest of the CDR3 is filled in from the germline J gene. V is TRBV20-1 and J is TRBJ2-5; 11 nucleotides line up with TRBD2. CDR3 length equals 19 residues. The germline V gene has CDR1 DFQATT and CDR2 SNEGSKA (reference sequence). V trimming: 0 bases; J trimming: 0 bases; junction bases outside the gene matches: 12. CDR3 bases read: TGCAGTGCTAGAGATCATACTAGCGGGAGAGGGGGGGACCAAGAGACC. Translation: CSARDHTSGRGGDQET. The whole CDR3 is CSARDHTSGRGGDQETQYF.

Concerning this clone: The CDR3 extends 3 residues past the end of the read, so its final part is completed from the germline J gene. This chain links TRBV5-4 with TRBJ1-1; perhaps TRBD1 as D (6 bases). The CDR3 is 13 amino acids. Germline CDR1 is SGHNT and CDR2 is YYREEE (reference sequence). Trimming shortened V by 2 bases and J by 6 bases, and 11 bases separated the two germline ends. CDR3 region: CASSLQGMAEAFF. The CDR3 bases that were read are TGTGCCAGCAGCTTACAGGGTATGGCTGAA.

This CDR3 is CASSEGQGAGNEQFF. The DNA read from the CDR3 is TGCGCCAGCAGCGAGGGACAGGGGGCAGGCAATGAG. The chain carries TRBV5-1 and TRBJ2-1, with 12 bases lining up with TRBD1. The DNA ends 3 residues before the CDR3 does, and the rest of the CDR3 is filled in from the germline J gene. V was clipped by 4 bases and J by 6 bases; unmatched bases: 5. CDR1 and CDR2 (germline): SGHRS, YFSETQ. The CDR3 sequence is 15 residues long.

Of note for this clone: Read data end 3 residues before the CDR3 end; the end is taken from the germline J gene. The gene calls are TRBV10-3 and TRBJ1-2, with TRBD1 matching over 9 bases. The CDR3 covers 13 residues. Germline lookup yields CDR1 ENHRY and CDR2 SYGVKD. The V segment lost 6 bases and the J segment 2 bases; nucleotides outside the gene matches: 1. The CDR3 DNA, read in part, is TGTGCCATCAGCGGGACAGGGAACTATGGC. Residues: CAISGTGNYG. The full CDR3 reads CAISGTGNYGYTF.

Concerning this clone: The observed sequence ends 3 residues before the CDR3 terminus, with the missing tail filled in from the germline J gene. The chain couples TRBV7-2 to TRBJ1-5; 8 bases fit TRBD1. CDR1 is SGHTA and CDR2 is FQGNSA in the germline V gene. The CDR3 totals 15 residues. With V trimmed by 5 bases and J by 3 bases, 6 bases remained unmatched. Here the CDR3 reads CASSLDRGTNQPQHF. CDR3 bases read: TGTGCCAGCAGCCTTGACAGGGGTACCAATCAGCCC.

As concerns this clone: The read finishes 3 residues shy of the CDR3 end, and the germline J gene is used to complete it. The gene calls are TRBV19 and TRBJ2-2; 7 nucleotides agree with TRBD1. The trim removed 8 bases at V and 5 bases at J, leaving 8 bases unmatched. The V gene's germline CDR1 is LNHDA and CDR2 SQIVND (reference sequence). There are 14 residues in the CDR3. The sequenced CDR3 bases are TGTGCCAGTCGCTTCACCAGGGGGACCGGGGAG. Translated, it gives CASRFTRGTGE. The CDR3 as a whole reads CASRFTRGTGELFF.

Notes on this clone: With the read ending 3 residues before the CDR3 end, the germline J gene is used to fill in that end. V usage is TRBV18 and J usage is TRBJ1-2; 7 bases are shared with TRBD1. The V and J ends lost 6 bases and 4 bases, in that order; junction bases with no gene match: 11. CDR1 and CDR2 (germline): KGHSH, LQKENI. This CDR3 has 15 amino acids. CDR3 in amino acids: CASSPEMTGIYGYTF. Partial CDR3 DNA: TGTGCCAGCTCCCCGGAGATGACAGGGATCTATGGC.

For this clone: The DNA ends 3 residues before the CDR3 does, and the rest of the CDR3 is filled in from the germline J gene. The gene calls are TRBV30 and TRBJ1-4, with D unresolved. Germline CDR1 is GTSNPN and CDR2 is SVGIG (reference sequence). V was cut by 4 bases and J by 8 bases, with 14 bases left in between. This CDR3 contains 13 residues. The CDR3 is CAWTGDGREKLFF. The CDR3 bases that were read are TGTGCCTGGACCGGGGATGGCCGCGAAAAA.